This T cell receptor (beta chain) appears in the sequencing data of a study of CDR3 diversity in severe acne. TCRdb itself ran the PCR reads through MiXCR, one entry per CDR3 protein. The data show approximately 97,000 distinct CDR3 sequences, with roughly 51% seen just once and roughly 12% held by the top ten. Deletions cut 6 bases from V and 1 base from J, with 9 bases between. The CDR3 loop spans 13 amino acids. The germline V gene has CDR1 SEHNR and CDR2 FQNEAQ (reference sequence). The sequence was obtained from a male donor with acne. Sequenced: blood. The chain uses TRBV7-9 and TRBJ1-1, with TRBD1 as a possible D gene (5 bases). CDR3 region: CASRPTGNTEAFF. The CDR3 nucleotides read TGTGCCAGCAGACCTACAGGGAACACTGAAGCTTTCTTT.